This T cell receptor beta chain is from a study of beta chain features in type 1 diabetes. In the study overall: Summed over all samples, the examined sorted cells came to 85 million to 140 million.

Expressed TCRB transcripts were sequenced after all isolated RNA was converted to cDNA. Assay used: immunoSEQ multiplex PCR; TCRdb lists only in-frame clones, some missing. The sample carries under 950,000 clones, roughly 15% recorded once. Worth noting for this clone: Its antigen is unidentified.

Study outcomes and limitations: Within each of all four CD4+ subsets, Type 1 diabetes patients had TCRB CDR3s that were moderately but significantly shorter. Type 1 diabetes patients showed fewer insertions and more deletions at VDJ junctions.

V was clipped by 9 bases and J by 5 bases; unmatched bases: 4. In germline, CDR1 is MNHEY, CDR2 SMNVEV (reference sequence). This CDR3 is 13 amino acids long. The V and J genes are TRBV27 and TRBJ2-7; 13 nucleotides match TRBD2. The clonotype originates from a woman between 18 and 29 years old in good health. The material sequenced was naive CD4+ T cells from blood. The CDR3 region has the DNA TGTGCCAGTCGACTAGCGGGAGGCAACGAGCAGTACTTC. Translating gives CASRLAGGNEQYF.